This entry lists 26 T cell receptor beta chains sequenced from one sample in a study of CD8 T cells in Susac syndrome. RNA in amounts of roughly 0.5 to 1 ug was reverse transcribed with random hexamers. TCRdb ran MiXCR on the immunoSEQ multiplex PCR reads and lists one entry per CDR3 protein. The sample lists roughly 120,000 distinct CDR3 sequences; around 94% were seen once. The sequencing sample was made of CD4+ T cells from PBMCs. The receptors derive from a human donor with multiple sclerosis.

This chain links TRBV7-9 with TRBJ1-2; tentatively, D is TRBD1 (5 bases). Deletions cut 2 bases from V and 2 bases from J, with 12 bases between. The germline CDR1 and CDR2 sequences are SEHNR and FQNEAQ (reference sequence). There are 15 residues in the CDR3. The CDR3 spells CASSLIGDSNYGYTF. CDR3 sequence (DNA): TGTGCCAGCAGCTTAATCGGCGACAGCAACTATGGCTACACCTTC. Full variable domain (rest looked up from reference TRBV7-9 and TRBJ1-2): DTGVSQNPRHKITKRGQNVTFRCDPISEHNRLYWYRQTLGQGPEFLTYFQNEAQLEKSRLLSDRFSAERPKGSFSTLEIQRTEQGDSAMYLCASSLIGDSNYGYTFGSGTRLTVV.

V is TRBV12-3 or TRBV12-4 and J is TRBJ2-5; TRBD2 aligns across 12 bases. This CDR3 comprises 15 residues. With 6 bases clipped from V and 5 bases from J, the junction kept 7 bases outside the gene matches. The CDR3: CASSNLAGGLETQYF. As DNA, the CDR3 is TGTGCCAGCAGCAATCTAGCGGGGGGGCTCGAGACCCAGTACTTC.

The V and J genes are TRBV4-2 and TRBJ2-1; TRBD2 aligns across 8 bases. CDR1 is LGHNA, CDR2 YNFKEQ, per germline. After removal of 2 bases from V and 4 bases from J, the junction contained 10 bases not matched to a gene. This CDR3 region has 17 residues. In DNA, the CDR3 is TGTGCCAGCAGCCAAAAAACGACTAGCGCTTTATACAATGAGCAGTTCTTC. This sequence encodes CASSQKTTSALYNEQFF.

The CDR3: CASIKGGRRNTIYF. Written as DNA, the CDR3 is TGTGCCAGCATCAAGGGGGGTCGGCGAAACACCATATATTTT. The rearrangement links TRBV6-2 or TRBV6-3 to TRBJ1-3, with TRBD1 as a possible D gene (6 bases). V lost 7 bases to trimming and J lost 5 bases, with 15 bases between them. Germline loops: CDR1 MNHEY, CDR2 SVGEGT. This CDR3 comprises 14 residues.

This rearrangement joins TRBV2 to TRBJ1-5; D unresolved. The ends were cut back, 2 bases at V and 5 bases at J, with 10 bases in the middle. The CDR3 consists of 14 residues. CDR1 is SNHLY and CDR2 is FYNNEI in the germline V gene. The CDR3 protein is CASSESWGDQPQHF. In nucleotides, the CDR3 is TGTGCCAGCAGTGAATCGTGGGGAGATCAGCCCCAGCATTTT. The whole variable domain, remainder taken from reference TRBV2 and TRBJ1-5, is EPEVTQTPSHQVTQMGQEVILRCVPISNHLYFYWYRQILGQKVEFLVSFYNNEISEKSEIFDDQFSVERPDGSNFTLKIRSTKLEDSAMYFCASSESWGDQPQHFGDGTRLSIL.

This clonotype was observed a single time. This chain connects TRBV2 to TRBJ1-1, with D possibly TRBD1 on 5 matching bases. The CDR3 loop spans 14 amino acids. CDR1 and CDR2 from the germline V gene are SNHLY and FYNNEI. Trimming took off 4 bases at V and 3 bases at J, with 12 bases between the two ends. This chain's CDR3 is CASSGWGRDTEAFF. The CDR3 nucleotides read TGTGCCAGCAGTGGGTGGGGCAGGGACACTGAAGCTTTCTTT.

About this clonotype itself: One junction end does not reproduce the germline sequence, and a read error may be involved. This chain links TRBV7-2 with TRBJ2-5; no clear D. The CDR3 has 14 amino acids. The germline CDR1 and CDR2 sequences are SGHTA and FQGNSA. The CDR3 coding sequence is TGTGCCAGCAGCTTGAGTCGAAACCAAGAGACCCGGTACTTC. This encodes CASSLSRNQETRYF. Using reference TRBV7-2 and TRBJ2-5 for the parts outside the CDR3, the full variable domain is GAGVSQSPSNKVTEKGKDVELRCDPISGHTALYWYRQSLGQGLEFLIYFQGNSAPDKSGLPSDRFSAERTGGSVSTLTIQRTQQEDSAVYLCASSLSRNQETRYFGPGTRLLVL.

This clonotype was recorded only once. The chain joins TRBV29-1 to TRBJ2-7, with 10 bases lining up with TRBD1. Trimming removed 4 bases from V and 6 bases from J; junction bases left unmatched: 3. The CDR3 spans 12 residues. From germline, CDR1 is SQVTM and CDR2 ANQGSEA. CDR3 DNA: TGCAGCGTTGGACAGGGGGCGGGCGAGCAGTACTTC. Residues: CSVGQGAGEQYF.

V gene TRBV12-3 or TRBV12-4 combines with J gene TRBJ2-2; D perhaps matches TRBD2 (5 bases). The CDR3 sequence is 15 residues long. Trimming left V 5 bases short and J 2 bases short, with 12 bases between. CDR3 sequence (DNA): TGTGCCAGCAGTCCTCTAGAGGGTAACACCGGGGAGCTGTTTTTT. It translates to CASSPLEGNTGELFF.

The CDR3, as DNA: TGTGCCAGTAGTCAAAGGGGAGGGCCGGGGATCGGGGAGCTGTTTTTT. Protein sequence: CASSQRGGPGIGELFF. This chain links TRBV19 with TRBJ2-2, with TRBD2 matching over 7 bases. The CDR3 extends over 16 amino acids. The V gene's germline CDR1 is LNHDA and CDR2 SQIVND (reference sequence). V shed 5 bases and J 7 bases; nucleotides not matched to a gene: 13.

The chain uses TRBV3-1 and TRBJ2-3; the D is unclear. V lost 4 bases and J lost 2, with 13 bases in between. CDR1 LGHDT and CDR2 YNNKEL come from the germline V gene (reference sequence). CDR3 length: 15 residues. CDR3 in amino acids: CASSPLAGTTDTQYF. As DNA, the CDR3 is TGTGCCAGCAGCCCCTTAGCCGGAACCACAGATACGCAGTATTTT.

This chain uses TRBV6-6 with TRBJ1-2, with a weak D call TRBD1 (6 bases). The CDR3 covers 16 residues. Trimming took off 0 bases at V and 4 bases at J, with 15 bases between the two ends. The germline CDR1 and CDR2 sequences are MNHNY and SVGAGI (reference sequence). CDR3 bases: TGTGCCAGCAGTTACTCGAACAGGGATGCCTTCTATGGCTACACCTTC. It translates to CASSYSNRDAFYGYTF.

The V gene is TRBV4-2, the J gene TRBJ2-5, with a weak D call TRBD1 (8 bases). The length of the CDR3 is 19 residues. V lost 0 bases and J lost 5, with 25 bases in between. The germline gives CDR1 LGHNA, CDR2 YNFKEQ. CDR3 sequence (DNA): TGTGCCAGCAGCCAAGATTGGCCCCTGACACAGGGGGGGGAGGAGACCCAGTACTTC. Translating it yields CASSQDWPLTQGGEETQYF.

The chain links TRBV7-9 to TRBJ2-5; no clear D gene. Germline-derived CDR1 and CDR2 are SEHNR and FQNEAQ (reference sequence). The length of the CDR3 is 14 residues. V dropped 4 bases and J dropped 0 bases, with 9 bases sitting between them. The CDR3 is CASSSQVYQETQYF. The CDR3, as DNA: TGTGCCAGCAGCTCCCAGGTGTACCAAGAGACCCAGTACTTC.

J is TRBJ1-2 and V is TRBV7-6; 8 bases match TRBD1. The length of the CDR3 is 14 residues. V lost 1 base and J lost 8; bases outside the gene matches: 6. Per the germline V gene, CDR1 is SGHVS and CDR2 is FNYEAQ. Here the CDR3 reads CASSLGPQGEGYTF. The CDR3 DNA reads TGTGCCAGCAGCTTAGGGCCACAGGGGGAAGGCTACACCTTC.

The chain is built from TRBV27 and TRBJ2-1; no clear D gene. V was trimmed by 3 bases and J by 5 bases, leaving 14 bases between them. Germline V gives CDR1 MNHEY, CDR2 SMNVEV (reference sequence). CDR3 length: 15 residues. CDR3: CASSFYGLGNNEQFF. The CDR3 region has the DNA TGTGCCAGCAGTTTTTACGGGTTGGGAAACAATGAGCAGTTCTTC.

The chain carries TRBV20-1 and TRBJ2-3; 9 nucleotides line up with TRBD1. The CDR3 has 15 amino acids. CDR1 is DFQATT, CDR2 SNEGSKA, per germline (reference sequence). V shed 0 bases, J shed 8 bases, and the junction held 9 bases outside the gene matches. The CDR3 protein is CSARDQRQGVGTQYF. CDR3 DNA sequence: TGCAGTGCTAGAGATCAGAGACAGGGGGTTGGTACGCAGTATTTT.

The chain carries TRBV7-2 and TRBJ2-2; 8 bases align to TRBD2. CDR3 length: 15 residues. V dropped 3 bases and J dropped 5; count of bases not matched to a gene: 5. Germline lookup yields CDR1 SGHTA and CDR2 FQGNSA. CDR3 loop: CASSLQRGLTGELFF. The CDR3 DNA sequence: TGTGCCAGCAGCTTGCAGCGGGGGTTGACCGGGGAGCTGTTTTTT.

The chain links TRBV28 to TRBJ2-5, with D possibly being TRBD1 (6 bases). Germline V gene sequence: CDR1 MDHEN, CDR2 SYDVKM. Trimming left V 2 bases short and J 1 base short, with 11 bases between. CDR3 length: 15 residues. The DNA for the CDR3 is TGTGCCAGCAGTTTAGGGACACTGAGCCAAGAGACCCAGTACTTC. This encodes CASSLGTLSQETQYF.

The genes are TRBV5-1 and TRBJ1-1, with TRBD1 identical over 7 bases. The CDR3 is 18 amino acids. CDR1 and CDR2 from the germline V gene are SGHRS and YFSETQ. With V trimmed by 2 bases and J by 4 bases, 17 bases remained unmatched. The CDR3 DNA sequence: TGCGCCAGCAGCTTAGAGGCCAAGGGGGCCGGCGTAGGCACTGAAGCTTTCTTT. Protein product: CASSLEAKGAGVGTEAFF.

V is TRBV4-1 and J is TRBJ2-5; D is possibly TRBD1 (5 bases). The V gene lost 8 bases and the J gene lost 3 bases, with 16 bases spanning the gap. This CDR3 spans 14 amino acids. Per the germline V gene, CDR1 is MGHRA and CDR2 is YSYEKL. Here the CDR3 DNA reads TGCGCCAGCTCCCGCCAGGGCAGGGAAGAGACCCAGTACTTC. It specifies CASSRQGREETQYF.

V and J are TRBV19 and TRBJ2-1; D not certain. The V gene's germline CDR1 is LNHDA and CDR2 SQIVND (reference sequence). Trimming stripped 6 bases from V and 5 bases from J, with 11 bases between. The CDR3 has 13 residues. CDR3 amino acids: CASRGSADNEQFF. The CDR3 bases are TGTGCCAGTAGGGGCAGTGCCGACAATGAGCAGTTCTTC.

The V and J genes are TRBV3-1 and TRBJ1-2; the match to TRBD1 covers 9 bases. CDR3 length: 13 amino acids. Germline V gene sequence: CDR1 LGHDT, CDR2 YNNKEL (reference sequence). With 2 bases clipped from V and 8 bases from J, the junction kept 3 bases outside the gene matches. The CDR3 sequence is CASSQRQGVGYTF. The CDR3 DNA is TGTGCCAGCAGCCAACGACAGGGGGTCGGCTACACCTTC.

The chain recombines TRBV3-1 with TRBJ2-7, with 7 bases aligning to TRBD2. The CDR3 covers 13 residues. Germline CDR1 and CDR2: LGHDT and YNNKEL (reference sequence). Trimming removed 7 bases from V and 7 bases from J; junction bases left unmatched: 10. DNA for the CDR3: TGTGCCAGCACCTCTAGCGGTGTATTGGAGCAGTACTTC. The encoded protein is CASTSSGVLEQYF.

The rearrangement uses TRBV7-9 and TRBJ1-2, with unresolved D. Per germline, CDR1 SEHNR and CDR2 FQNEAQ (reference sequence). V gave up 4 bases and J gave up 4 bases, with 13 bases separating them. The CDR3 covers 14 residues. CDR3 DNA: TGTGCCAGCAGCTCCGATTGGATGAGCTATGGCTACACCTTC. Its protein product is CASSSDWMSYGYTF.

The V call is TRBV7-2, the J call TRBJ2-3, with D possibly matching TRBD2 (6 bases). Germline V gives CDR1 SGHTA, CDR2 FQGNSA. CDR3 length: 15 amino acids. Trimming took 1 base from V and 3 from J, leaving 11 bases between them. The CDR3 is CASSLVATSTDTQYF. CDR3 sequence (DNA): TGTGCCAGCAGCTTAGTGGCGACTAGTACAGATACGCAGTATTTT.